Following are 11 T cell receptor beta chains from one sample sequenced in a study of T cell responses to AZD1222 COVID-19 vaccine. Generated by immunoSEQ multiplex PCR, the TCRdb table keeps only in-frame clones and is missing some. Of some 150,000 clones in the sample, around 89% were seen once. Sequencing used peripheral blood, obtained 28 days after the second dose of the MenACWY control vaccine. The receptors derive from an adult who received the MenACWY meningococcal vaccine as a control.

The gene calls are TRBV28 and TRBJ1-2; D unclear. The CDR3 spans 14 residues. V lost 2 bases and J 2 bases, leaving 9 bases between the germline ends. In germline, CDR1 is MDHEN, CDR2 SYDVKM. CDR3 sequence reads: CASSLEVSNYGYTF. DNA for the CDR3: TGTGCCAGCAGTTTAGAGGTTAGCAACTATGGCTACACCTTC.

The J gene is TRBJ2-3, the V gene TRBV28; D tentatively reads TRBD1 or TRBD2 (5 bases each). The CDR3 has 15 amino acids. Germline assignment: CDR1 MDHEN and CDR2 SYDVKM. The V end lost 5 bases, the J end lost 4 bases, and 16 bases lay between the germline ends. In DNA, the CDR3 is TGTGCCAGCAGTGGGACCGCCAGAGGGCCAGATACGCAGTATTTT. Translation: CASSGTARGPDTQYF.

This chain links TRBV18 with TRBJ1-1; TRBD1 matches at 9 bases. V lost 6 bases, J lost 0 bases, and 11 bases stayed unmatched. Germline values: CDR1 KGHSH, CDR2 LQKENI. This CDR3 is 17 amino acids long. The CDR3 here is CASSSPVTGGMNTEAFF. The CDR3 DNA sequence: TGTGCCAGCTCCTCACCTGTGACAGGGGGAATGAACACTGAAGCTTTCTTT.

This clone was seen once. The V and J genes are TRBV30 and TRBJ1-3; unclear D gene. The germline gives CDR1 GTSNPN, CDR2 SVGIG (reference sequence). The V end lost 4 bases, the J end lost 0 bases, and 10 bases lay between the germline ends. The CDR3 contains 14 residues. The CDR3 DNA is TGTGCCTGGACCCCACTGTTCTCTGGAAACACCATATATTTT. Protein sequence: CAWTPLFSGNTIYF. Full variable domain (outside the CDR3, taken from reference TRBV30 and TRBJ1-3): SQTIHQWPATLVQPVGSPLSLECTVEGTSNPNLYWYRQAAGRGLQLLFYSVGIGQISSEVPQNLSASRPQDRQFILSSKKLLLSDSGFYLCAWTPLFSGNTIYFGEGSWLTVV.

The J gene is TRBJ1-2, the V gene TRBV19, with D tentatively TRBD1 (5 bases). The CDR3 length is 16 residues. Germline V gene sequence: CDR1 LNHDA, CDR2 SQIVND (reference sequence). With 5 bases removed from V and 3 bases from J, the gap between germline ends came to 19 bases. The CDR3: CASSFGDRPGDYGYTF. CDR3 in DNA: TGTGCCAGTAGTTTTGGGGACCGTCCGGGGGACTATGGCTACACCTTC.

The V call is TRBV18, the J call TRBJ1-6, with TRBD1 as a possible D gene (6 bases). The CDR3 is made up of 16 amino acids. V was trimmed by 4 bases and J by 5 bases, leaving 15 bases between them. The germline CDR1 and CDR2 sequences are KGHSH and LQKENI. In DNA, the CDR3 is TGTGCCAGCTCACTTAGGCGGGACATAAATAATTCACCCCTCCACTTT. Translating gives CASSLRRDINNSPLHF.

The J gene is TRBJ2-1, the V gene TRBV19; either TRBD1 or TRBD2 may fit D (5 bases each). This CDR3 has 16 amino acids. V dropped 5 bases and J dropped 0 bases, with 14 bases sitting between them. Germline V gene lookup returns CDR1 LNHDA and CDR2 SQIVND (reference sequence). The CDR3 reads CASSFGASSSYNEQFF. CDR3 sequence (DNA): TGTGCCAGTAGTTTCGGGGCTTCTAGCTCCTACAATGAGCAGTTCTTC. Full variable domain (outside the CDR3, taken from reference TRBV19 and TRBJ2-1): DGGITQSPKYLFRKEGQNVTLSCEQNLNHDAMYWYRQDPGQGLRLIYYSQIVNDFQKGDIAEGYSVSREKKESFPLTVTSAQKNPTAFYLCASSFGASSSYNEQFFGPGTRLTVL.

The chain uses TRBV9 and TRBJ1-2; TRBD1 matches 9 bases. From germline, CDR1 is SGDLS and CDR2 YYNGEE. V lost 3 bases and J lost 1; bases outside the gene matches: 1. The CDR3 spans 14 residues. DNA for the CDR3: TGTGCCAGCAGCGGGACAGGGGTTAACTATGGCTACACCTTC. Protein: CASSGTGVNYGYTF.

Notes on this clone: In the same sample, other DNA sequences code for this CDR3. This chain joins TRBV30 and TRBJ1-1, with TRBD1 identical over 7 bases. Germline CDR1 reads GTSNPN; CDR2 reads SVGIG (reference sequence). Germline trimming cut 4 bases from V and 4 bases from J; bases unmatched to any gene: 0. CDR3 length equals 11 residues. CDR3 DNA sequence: TGTGCCTGGAACAGGGGCACTGAAGCTTTCTTT. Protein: CAWNRGTEAFF.

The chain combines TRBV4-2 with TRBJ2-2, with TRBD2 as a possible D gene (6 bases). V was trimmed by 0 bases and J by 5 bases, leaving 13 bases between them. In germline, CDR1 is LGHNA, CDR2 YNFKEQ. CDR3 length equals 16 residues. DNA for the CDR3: TGTGCCAGCAGCCAAGAAATCGGGAGAGGGACCGGGGAGCTGTTTTTT. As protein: CASSQEIGRGTGELFF.

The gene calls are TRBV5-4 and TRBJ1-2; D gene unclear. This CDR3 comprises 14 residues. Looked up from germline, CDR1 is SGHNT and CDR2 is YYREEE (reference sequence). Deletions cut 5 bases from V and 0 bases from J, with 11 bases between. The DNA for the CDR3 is TGTGCCAGCAGTCTGACAACTGCTAACTATGGCTACACCTTC. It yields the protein CASSLTTANYGYTF.